This T cell receptor (beta chain) was obtained from a study of cytomegalovirus exposure and HLA in healthy donors. The PCR used 60 Vbeta and 13 Jbeta primers. Some clones are missing from TCRdb's copy, which holds only in-frame ones; the method was immunoSEQ multiplex PCR. Seen here are approximately 170,000 clones, roughly 80% observed once, and the top ten hold 2.3%. The CDR3 consists of 14 residues. Germline-derived CDR1 and CDR2 are KGHSH and LQKENI. With 3 bases removed from V and 0 bases from J, the gap between germline ends came to 9 bases. What was sequenced was PBMCs. The chain has TRBV18 and TRBJ2-7; a weak D match, TRBD1 (5 bases). The sequence was collected from a male donor in good health and CMV-seronegative. The CDR3 loop is CASSPGQSSYEQYF. As DNA, the CDR3 is TGTGCCAGCTCACCGGGGCAGAGCTCCTACGAGCAGTACTTC.